Below are 18 T cell receptor beta chains sequenced from a single sample in a study of molecular identifiers for immune sequencing clone quantification. In TCRdb, the PCR reads were re-called with MiXCR into one record per CDR3 protein. Here the sample spans more than 60,000 distinct CDR3 sequences, 15% to 20% being singletons. Sequencing was carried out using naive CD8+ T cells from blood, with Jurkat cell RNA spiked in. Indicated subset: FACS-sorted CD8+CD4-CCR7+CD45RA+ naive T cells. The receptors were gathered from a human donor in good health. Some libraries in this study had Jurkat cell RNA spiked in.

At least ten counts were recorded for this clonotype. The genes are TRBV29-1 and TRBJ2-7, with 9 bases fitting TRBD1. The V and J ends lost 7 bases and 5 bases, in that order; junction bases with no gene match: 9. This CDR3 spans 13 amino acids. CDR1 and CDR2 from the germline V gene are SQVTM and ANQGSEA. CDR3 sequence: CSATGTGMNEQYF. The DNA for the CDR3 is TGCAGCGCGACCGGGACAGGGATGAACGAGCAGTACTTC.

This clonotype was observed many times. The chain recombines TRBV18 with TRBJ1-1; possible D gene TRBD1, 5 bases. V was shortened by 2 bases and J by 0 bases, with 13 bases between the two germline ends. The CDR3 loop spans 16 amino acids. The germline gives CDR1 KGHSH, CDR2 LQKENI. CDR3 sequence: CASSPSTGGMNTEAFF. The CDR3 DNA is TGTGCCAGCTCACCAAGCACGGGGGGGATGAACACTGAAGCTTTCTTT. Filled out from reference TRBV18 and TRBJ1-1, the complete variable domain reads NAGVMQNPRHLVRRRGQEARLRCSPMKGHSHVYWYRQLPEEGLKFMVYLQKENIIDESGMPKERFSAEFPKEGPSILRIQQVVRGDSAAYFCASSPSTGGMNTEAFFGQGTRLTVV.

The V and J genes are TRBV9 and TRBJ1-4, with TRBD1 identical over 9 bases. The CDR3 is 14 residues long. The junction had 13 bases not matched to a gene; V was cut back by 4 bases and J by 15 bases. CDR1 SGDLS and CDR2 YYNGEE come from the germline V gene. The CDR3 sequence is CASSPGQGNERLFF. DNA of the CDR3: TGTGCCAGCAGCCCCGGACAGGGGAATGAAAGATTGTTTTTT.

This clonotype was counted at least ten times. V usage is TRBV20-1 and J usage is TRBJ2-7, with 13 bases fitting TRBD2. Trimming cost V 1 base and J 3 bases; bases outside gene matches: 9. This CDR3 has 17 residues. Germline-derived CDR1 and CDR2 are DFQATT and SNEGSKA (reference sequence). CDR3: CSARVRLAGGVFYEQYF. The CDR3 bases are TGCAGTGCTAGAGTGCGACTAGCGGGAGGAGTATTCTACGAGCAGTACTTC.

Many counts were recorded for this clonotype. The chain employs TRBV7-9 and TRBJ2-7, with a possible D match to TRBD2 (6 bases). The CDR3 loop spans 15 amino acids. CDR1 and CDR2 (germline): SEHNR, FQNEAQ (reference sequence). Trimming shortened V by 5 bases and J by 4 bases, and 18 bases separated the two germline ends. The CDR3 nucleotides read TGTGCCAGCAGCCCAGACCCGGGGACTGAGTACGAGCAGTACTTC. Amino acids: CASSPDPGTEYEQYF. Filled out from reference TRBV7-9 and TRBJ2-7, the complete variable domain reads DTGVSQNPRHKITKRGQNVTFRCDPISEHNRLYWYRQTLGQGPEFLTYFQNEAQLEKSRLLSDRFSAERPKGSFSTLEIQRTEQGDSAMYLCASSPDPGTEYEQYFGPGTRLTVT.

In this sample, this clonotype turned up many times. The V and J genes are TRBV4-1 and TRBJ1-1; D possibly corresponds to TRBD1 (5 bases). The CDR3 runs 15 residues. Germline V gene lookup returns CDR1 MGHRA and CDR2 YSYEKL. Trimming shortened V by 3 bases and J by 4 bases, and 15 bases separated the two germline ends. CDR3 in amino acids: CASSQGRKLGTEAFF. CDR3 nucleotides: TGCGCCAGCAGCCAGGGGCGGAAGCTGGGCACTGAAGCTTTCTTT.

At least ten counts were recorded for this clonotype. The chain carries TRBV4-3 and TRBJ2-3; D might be TRBD2 (5 bases). Deletions cut 3 bases from V and 1 base from J, with 11 bases between. The length of the CDR3 is 15 residues. Germline CDR1 LGHNA, CDR2 YSLEER. The chain's CDR3 is CASSQEDSGTDTQYF. CDR3 bases: TGCGCCAGCAGCCAGGAGGACTCGGGCACAGATACGCAGTATTTT.

This clonotype was recorded at least ten times. The chain is built from TRBV24-1 and TRBJ2-7, with D tentatively TRBD1 or TRBD2 (5 bases each). The germline V gene encodes CDR1 KGHDR and CDR2 SFDVKD. This CDR3 region has 15 residues. Trimming shortened V by 5 bases and J by 0 bases, and 13 bases separated the two germline ends. This chain's CDR3 is CATSVAGTASYEQYF. The CDR3 DNA reads as TGTGCCACCAGTGTCGCCGGGACGGCCTCCTACGAGCAGTACTTC.

This clonotype was found many times. The chain links TRBV15 to TRBJ2-2; 9 bases are shared with TRBD2. J lost 5 bases, V lost 0 bases, and 7 bases had no gene match. Germline lookup yields CDR1 LNHNV and CDR2 YYDKDF (reference sequence). The CDR3 has 17 residues. DNA for the CDR3: TGTGCCACCAGCAGAGATCAGTTAGCGGGAGAGACCGGGGAGCTGTTTTTT. This gives the protein CATSRDQLAGETGELFF.

This clonotype was observed at least ten times. The V call is TRBV4-1, the J call TRBJ2-1; TRBD2 aligns across 13 bases. The germline V gene has CDR1 MGHRA and CDR2 YSYEKL. The CDR3 length is 18 residues. V lost 2 bases to trimming and J lost 2 bases; unmatched junction nucleotides: 6. This CDR3 reads CASSQRLGLAGTYNEQFF. In DNA, the CDR3 is TGCGCCAGCAGCCAAAGACTGGGACTAGCGGGGACCTACAATGAGCAGTTCTTC.

Many counts were recorded for this clonotype. The V call is TRBV9, the J call TRBJ2-7; D perhaps matches TRBD1 (5 bases). Trimming cost V 3 bases and J 2 bases, with 15 bases left between them. The germline gives CDR1 SGDLS, CDR2 YYNGEE. The CDR3 contains 15 residues. The CDR3 protein is CASSGEPGRPYEQYF. The CDR3, as DNA: TGTGCCAGCAGCGGCGAGCCAGGGCGCCCCTACGAGCAGTACTTC.

This clonotype was recorded at least ten times. V gene TRBV28 combines with J gene TRBJ1-1; 10 nucleotides line up with TRBD1. The CDR3 loop spans 16 amino acids. Germline values: CDR1 MDHEN, CDR2 SYDVKM. With 3 bases clipped from V and 1 base from J, the junction kept 5 bases outside the gene matches. Written as DNA, the CDR3 is TGTGCCAGCAGTTTGGTCGGGACAGGGGAGAACACTGAAGCTTTCTTT. Its translation: CASSLVGTGENTEAFF.

The table lists this clonotype with many counts. This chain uses TRBV27 with TRBJ2-2; perhaps TRBD1 as D (5 bases). Trimming cost V 5 bases and J 7 bases, with 14 bases left between them. The CDR3 runs to 14 residues. The germline V gene has CDR1 MNHEY and CDR2 SMNVEV (reference sequence). The CDR3 coding sequence is TGTGCCAGCAGTCCTCAGGGTCTCCTCGGGGAGCTGTTTTTT. Translating it yields CASSPQGLLGELFF.

This clonotype was recorded many times. J is TRBJ2-7 and V is TRBV7-8; maybe TRBD2 (5 bases). The CDR3 spans 15 residues. Germline CDR1 reads SGHVS; CDR2 reads FQNEAQ. Trimming removed 1 base from V and 2 bases from J, with 12 bases in between. The CDR3 region is CASSLVLSGTYEQYF. The CDR3, as DNA: TGTGCCAGCAGCTTAGTTTTGTCGGGGACCTACGAGCAGTACTTC.

The table lists this clonotype with many counts. The rearrangement uses TRBV11-2 and TRBJ2-1; 7 bases align to TRBD2. Trimming removed 1 base from V and 8 bases from J; junction bases left unmatched: 5. CDR3 size: 14 residues. CDR1 and CDR2 (germline): SGHAT, FQNNGV. The CDR3 region is CASSLGRERDEQFF. The CDR3 region has the DNA TGTGCCAGCAGCTTAGGGCGGGAGAGGGATGAGCAGTTCTTC.

This clonotype was seen repeatedly, ten times or more. The chain links TRBV5-6 to TRBJ2-1; D might be TRBD1 or TRBD2, each matching 5 bases. This CDR3 is built from 13 residues. V lost 5 bases to trimming and J lost 7 bases, with 13 bases between them. In germline, CDR1 is SGHDT, CDR2 YYEEEE. CDR3 protein: CASSSGTPNEQFF. Here the CDR3 DNA reads TGTGCCAGCAGTTCCGGGACGCCGAATGAGCAGTTCTTC. Full variable domain (rest looked up from reference TRBV5-6 and TRBJ2-1): DAGVTQSPTHLIKTRGQQVTLRCSPKSGHDTVSWYQQALGQGPQFIFQYYEEEERQRGNFPDRFSGHQFPNYSSELNVNALLLGDSALYLCASSSGTPNEQFFGPGTRLTVL.

This clonotype was detected many times. The rearrangement uses TRBV6-2 or TRBV6-3 and TRBJ1-1; weak D call: TRBD1 (6 bases). The germline V gene has CDR1 MNHEY and CDR2 SVGEGT. The CDR3 spans 16 residues. The V end lost 3 bases, the J end lost 0 bases, and 14 bases lay between the germline ends. CDR3 sequence reads: CASSYWGAALNTEAFF. As DNA, the CDR3 is TGTGCCAGCAGTTATTGGGGGGCCGCCCTGAACACTGAAGCTTTCTTT.

This clonotype was recorded once. Possible read error: a much larger clone is one base away. The chain recombines TRBV4-1 with TRBJ2-1, with 7 positions matching TRBD1. Germline CDR1 reads MGHRA; CDR2 reads YSYEKL. The CDR3 length is 14 residues. The DNA for the CDR3 is TGCGCCAGCAGAATCCGACAGGGTTGGAATGAGCGGTTCTTC. Translated: CASRIRQGWNERFF.